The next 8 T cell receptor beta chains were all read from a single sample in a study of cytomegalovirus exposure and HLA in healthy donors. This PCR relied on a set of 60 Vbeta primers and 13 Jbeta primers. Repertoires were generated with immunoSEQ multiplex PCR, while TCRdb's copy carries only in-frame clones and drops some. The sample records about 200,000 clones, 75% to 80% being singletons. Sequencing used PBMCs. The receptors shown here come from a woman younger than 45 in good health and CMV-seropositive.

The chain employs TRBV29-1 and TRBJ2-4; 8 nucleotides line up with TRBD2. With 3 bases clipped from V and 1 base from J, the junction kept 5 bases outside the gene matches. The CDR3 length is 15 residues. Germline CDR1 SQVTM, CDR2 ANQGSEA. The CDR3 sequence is CSVEVAGTAKNIQYF. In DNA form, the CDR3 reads TGCAGCGTTGAGGTAGCGGGGACGGCCAAAAACATTCAGTACTTC.

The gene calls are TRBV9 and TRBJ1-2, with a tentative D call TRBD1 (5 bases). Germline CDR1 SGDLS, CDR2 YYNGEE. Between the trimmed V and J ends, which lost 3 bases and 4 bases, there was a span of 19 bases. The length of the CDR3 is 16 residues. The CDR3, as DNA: TGTGCCAGCAGCGAGGGGCGCGGTGGTCGGGCCTATGGCTACACCTTC. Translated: CASSEGRGGRAYGYTF.

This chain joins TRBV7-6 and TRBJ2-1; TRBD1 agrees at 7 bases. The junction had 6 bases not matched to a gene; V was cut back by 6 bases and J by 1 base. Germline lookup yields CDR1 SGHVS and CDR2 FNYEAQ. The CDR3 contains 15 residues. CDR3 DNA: TGTGCCAGCAGGTCGACAGGGCGTTCCTACAATGAGCAGTTCTTC. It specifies CASRSTGRSYNEQFF.

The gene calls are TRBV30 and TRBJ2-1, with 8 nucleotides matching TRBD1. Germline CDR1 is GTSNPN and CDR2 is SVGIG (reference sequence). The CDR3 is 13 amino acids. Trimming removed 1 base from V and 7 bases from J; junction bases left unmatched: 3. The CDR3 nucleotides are TGTGCCTGGAGTGCCGGGACAGGTAATGAGCAGTTCTTC. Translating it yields CAWSAGTGNEQFF.

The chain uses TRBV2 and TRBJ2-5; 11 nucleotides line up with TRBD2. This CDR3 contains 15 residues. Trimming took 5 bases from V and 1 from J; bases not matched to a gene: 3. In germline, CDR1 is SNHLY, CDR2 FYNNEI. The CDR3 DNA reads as TGTGCCAGCAGTACTAGCGGGGGTTTCCAAGAGACCCAGTACTTC. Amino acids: CASSTSGGFQETQYF.

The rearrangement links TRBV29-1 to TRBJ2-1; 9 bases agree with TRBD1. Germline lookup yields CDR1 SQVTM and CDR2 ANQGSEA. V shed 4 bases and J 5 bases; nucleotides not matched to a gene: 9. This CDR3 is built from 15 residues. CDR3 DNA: TGCAGCGTTGTAAATGTCGGACAGGGGAACAATGAGCAGTTCTTC. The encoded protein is CSVVNVGQGNNEQFF.

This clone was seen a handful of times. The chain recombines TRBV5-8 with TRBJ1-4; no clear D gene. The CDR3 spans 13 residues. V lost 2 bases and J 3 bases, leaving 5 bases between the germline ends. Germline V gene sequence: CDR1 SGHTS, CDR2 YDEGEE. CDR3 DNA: TGTGCCAGCAGCTTAACAGCTAATGAAAAACTGTTTTTT. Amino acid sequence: CASSLTANEKLFF. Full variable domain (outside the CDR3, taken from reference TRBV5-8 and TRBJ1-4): EAGVTQSPTHLIKTRGQQATLRCSPISGHTSVYWYQQALGLGLQFLLWYDEGEERNRGNFPPRFSGRQFPNYSSELNVNALELEDSALYLCASSLTANEKLFFGSGTQLSVL.

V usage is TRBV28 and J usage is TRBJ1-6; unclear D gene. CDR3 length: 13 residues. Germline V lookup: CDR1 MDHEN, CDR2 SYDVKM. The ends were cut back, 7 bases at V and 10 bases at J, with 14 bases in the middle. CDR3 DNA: TGTGCCAGCACCAACAATCTTGGCTCACCCCTCCACTTT. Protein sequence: CASTNNLGSPLHF. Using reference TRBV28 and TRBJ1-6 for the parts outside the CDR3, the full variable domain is DVKVTQSSRYLVKRTGEKVFLECVQDMDHENMFWYRQDPGLGLRLIYFSYDVKMKEKGDIPEGYSVSREKKERFSLILESASTNQTSMYLCASTNNLGSPLHFGNGTRLTVT.